These T cell receptor beta chains were read from a single sample in a study of blood T cells in healthy people across ages. One entry per CDR3 protein results from TCRdb running MiXCR on the 5' RACE reads. The table has 650,000 to 950,000 distinct CDR3 sequences, approximately 48% seen once. The sample was blood. Source of these receptors: a man in his 60s in good health. CDR3s include the opening cysteine and the closing phenylalanine or tryptophan. A D gene is named only where the DNA matches it firmly. Not every row has a clone size; where given, it reads once, few, many or a size class.

D: TRBD1; V: TRBV7-2; J: TRBJ1-5; size: .; DNA: TGTGCCAGCAGCCGAGACCGGGACAGGATTAATCAGCCCCAGCATTTT; CDR3: CASSRDRDRINQPQHF
D: TRBD2; V: TRBV7-2; J: TRBJ2-6; size: once; DNA: TGTGCCAGCAGCCTGCTAGCGGGGTCTGGGGCCAACGTCCTGACTTTC; CDR3: CASSLLAGSGANVLTF
D: .; V: TRBV3-1; J: TRBJ2-5; size: .; DNA: TGTGCCAGCAGCCAACCCCCGCAGACCCAGTACTTC; CDR3: CASSQPPQTQYF
D: TRBD1; V: TRBV4-3; J: TRBJ2-3; size: few; DNA: TGCGCCAGCAGCCACGGGACAGGGGGCATCCTACCGCAGTATTTT; CDR3: CASSHGTGGILPQYF
D: .; V: TRBV11-2; J: TRBJ2-5; size: few; DNA: TGTGCCAGCAGCTTCGGGGGTTACCAAGAGACCCAGTACTTC; CDR3: CASSFGGYQETQYF
D: .; V: TRBV3-1; J: TRBJ1-1; size: .; DNA: TGTGCCAGCAGCCAACCTTGGACAGATGAAGCTTTCTTT; CDR3: CASSQPWTDEAFF
D: TRBD1; V: TRBV12-3/TRBV12-4; J: TRBJ1-4; size: .; DNA: TGTGCCAGCAGCCCCGGACAGGGGTATTTCGAAAAACTGTTTTTT; CDR3: CASSPGQGYFEKLFF
D: .; V: TRBV21-1; J: TRBJ2-3; size: few; DNA: TGTGCCAGCAGGGGGATCTTCACAGATACGCAGTATTTT; CDR3: CASRGIFTDTQYF
D: .; V: TRBV6-5; J: TRBJ1-2; size: few; DNA: TGTGCCAGCAGTGCCAGGGGTATTGACTATGGCTACACCTTC; CDR3: CASSARGIDYGYTF
D: .; V: TRBV5-5; J: TRBJ1-1; size: few; DNA: TGTGCCAGCAGCTTGTGGTTGAACACTGAAGCTTTCTTT; CDR3: CASSLWLNTEAFF
D: .; V: TRBV10-3; J: TRBJ2-3; size: few; DNA: TGTGCCATCAGTGAAAGGGGCCCGCGAGATACGCAGTATTTT; CDR3: CAISERGPRDTQYF
D: TRBD2; V: TRBV7-9; J: TRBJ2-5; size: few; DNA: TGTGCCAGCAGCTTAGTTGCGGGGGGGCCGGAAGAGACCCAGTACTTC; CDR3: CASSLVAGGPEETQYF
D: .; V: TRBV6-2/TRBV6-3; J: TRBJ1-5; size: few; DNA: TGTGCCAGCAGTTACTCGACAAGTTCCCAGCCCCAGCATTTT; CDR3: CASSYSTSSQPQHF
D: TRBD2; V: TRBV20-1; J: TRBJ2-2; size: few; DNA: TGCAGTGCTCGGGCGGGGGGGAACACCGGGGAGCTGTTTTTT; CDR3: CSARAGGNTGELFF
D: .; V: TRBV5-1; J: TRBJ2-3; size: .; DNA: TGCGCCAGCAGGCCACAGGGTAGCACAGATACGCAGTATTTT; CDR3: CASRPQGSTDTQYF
D: TRBD1; V: TRBV20-1; J: TRBJ1-6; size: few; DNA: TGCAGTGCTAGACGCGGGACAGGGGCGGATAATTCACCCCTCCACTTT; CDR3: CSARRGTGADNSPLHF
D: TRBD2; V: TRBV15; J: TRBJ2-2; size: .; DNA: TGTGCCACCAGCAGCTCCCCCCGGGGGGGGGTTACCGGGGAGCTGTTTTTT; CDR3: CATSSSPRGGVTGELFF
D: .; V: TRBV5-5; J: TRBJ2-3; size: few; DNA: TGTGCCAGCACCTTGGTCGCCACAGATACGCAGTATTTT; CDR3: CASTLVATDTQYF
D: .; V: TRBV20-1; J: TRBJ2-7; size: .; DNA: TGCAGTGCTAGAGATCTCAGAGGACTCACCTACGAGCAGTACTTC; CDR3: CSARDLRGLTYEQYF
D: .; V: TRBV6-2/TRBV6-3; J: TRBJ1-1; size: few; DNA: TGTGCCAGCAGAGAAACCGGGCCCCTACGTAACACTGAAGCTTTCTTT; CDR3: CASRETGPLRNTEAFF
D: .; V: TRBV2; J: TRBJ1-2; size: .; DNA: TGTGCCAGCAGGCTAGAGTATGGCTACACCTTC; CDR3: CASRLEYGYTF
D: TRBD2; V: TRBV7-2; J: TRBJ2-7; size: few; DNA: TGTGCCAGCAACACACGGGGGGGCAGCAGCTCCTACGAGCAGTACTTC; CDR3: CASNTRGGSSSYEQYF
D: TRBD2; V: TRBV6-2/TRBV6-3; J: TRBJ2-7; size: few; DNA: TGTGCCAGCAGTCCGGGACTAGAGTCCTACGAGCAGTACTTC; CDR3: CASSPGLESYEQYF
D: .; V: TRBV7-8; J: TRBJ2-5; size: few; DNA: TGTGCCAGCAGCTTAGTAGTGGGCGGCGAGACCCAGTACTTC; CDR3: CASSLVVGGETQYF
D: .; V: TRBV29-1; J: TRBJ1-1; size: once; DNA: TGCAGCGTTGAAGATCTGGGGACGGCTTTCTTT; CDR3: CSVEDLGTAFF
D: TRBD2; V: TRBV20-1; J: TRBJ2-3; size: once; DNA: TGCAGTGCTAGCACTAGCGGGGGGGCCCCAGATACGCAGTATTTT; CDR3: CSASTSGGAPDTQYF
D: .; V: TRBV6-2/TRBV6-3; J: TRBJ1-1; size: few; DNA: TGTGCCAGCAGTTACTCGGAGGGGATGAACACTGAAGCTTTCTTT; CDR3: CASSYSEGMNTEAFF
D: .; V: TRBV29-1; J: TRBJ2-5; size: many; DNA: TGCAGCGTTGAAGGAGCGTACCAAGAGACCCAGTACTTC; CDR3: CSVEGAYQETQYF
D: TRBD2; V: TRBV29-1; J: TRBJ2-3; size: many; DNA: TGCAGCGTTCAGGGTGGGGGGGAAGATACGCAGTATTTT; CDR3: CSVQGGGEDTQYF
D: TRBD1; V: TRBV12-3/TRBV12-4; J: TRBJ1-2; size: .; DNA: TGTGCCAGCAGTGCGGGGACAGGAATCTCTGGCTACACCTTC; CDR3: CASSAGTGISGYTF
D: .; V: TRBV27; J: TRBJ2-2; size: few; DNA: TGTGCCAGCAGTTACTTTTCCGGGGAGCTGTTTTTT; CDR3: CASSYFSGELFF
D: .; V: TRBV7-9; J: TRBJ2-6; size: few; DNA: TGTGCCAGCAGCTTAGGGCAGGCTGGGGCCAACGTCCTGACTTTC; CDR3: CASSLGQAGANVLTF
D: .; V: TRBV20-1; J: TRBJ2-5; size: .; DNA: TGCAGTGCTAGAGATGATCTCAGGGACCAAGAGACCCAGTACTTC; CDR3: CSARDDLRDQETQYF
D: TRBD2; V: TRBV4-2; J: TRBJ2-1; size: .; DNA: TGTGCCAGCAGCCAAGAACAAGCGGGGGGGCCGTTGAATGAGCAGTTCTTC; CDR3: CASSQEQAGGPLNEQFF
D: TRBD1; V: TRBV4-1; J: TRBJ1-4; size: few; DNA: TGCGCCAGCAGCCAAGAACAGACAGGGCGTAATGAAAAACTGTTTTTT; CDR3: CASSQEQTGRNEKLFF
D: TRBD1; V: TRBV2; J: TRBJ2-1; size: .; DNA: TGTGCCAGCGGCACCGGGACAGCATCCTACAATGAGCAGTTCTTC; CDR3: CASGTGTASYNEQFF
D: TRBD2; V: TRBV3-1; J: TRBJ2-2; size: .; DNA: TGTGCCAGCAGCCAAGAGGTTGTTAGCGGGGGGGCCTGGACCGGGGAGCTGTTTTTT; CDR3: CASSQEVVSGGAWTGELFF
D: TRBD2; V: TRBV5-4; J: TRBJ2-5; size: .; DNA: TGTGCCAGCAGGTCCGGGGGGGACCAAGAGACCCAGTACTTC; CDR3: CASRSGGDQETQYF
D: .; V: TRBV5-1; J: TRBJ1-2; size: few; DNA: TGCGCCAGCAGCCCAGACGGGGTGGGCTATGGCTACACCTTC; CDR3: CASSPDGVGYGYTF
D: .; V: TRBV11-1; J: TRBJ2-7; size: .; DNA: TGTGCCAGCAGCTTAGTAGGCGGCGGAGGCTACGAGCAGTACTTC; CDR3: CASSLVGGGGYEQYF
D: .; V: TRBV20-1; J: TRBJ2-6; size: .; DNA: TGCAGTGCTAACCCCTCTGGGGCCAACGTCCTGACTTTC; CDR3: CSANPSGANVLTF
D: .; V: TRBV7-9; J: TRBJ1-1; size: few; DNA: TGTGCCAGCAGCTTCTCGGGTCCTAATGCCGAAGCTTTCTTT; CDR3: CASSFSGPNAEAFF
D: TRBD2; V: TRBV20-1; J: TRBJ2-3; size: few; DNA: TGCAGTGCTCCTCTCGGCGGGGGGGCCGGTATGAATACGCAGTATTTT; CDR3: CSAPLGGGAGMNTQYF
D: TRBD2; V: TRBV3-1; J: TRBJ2-3; size: .; DNA: TGTGCCAGCAGCCAAGGAGTGGAGACTAGCTTCATAGATACGCAGTATTTT; CDR3: CASSQGVETSFIDTQYF